Presented here are 12 T cell receptor beta chains from one specimen sequenced in a study of cytomegalovirus exposure and HLA in healthy donors. 60 Vbeta and 13 Jbeta primers were used in PCR. Sequenced by immunoSEQ multiplex PCR; TCRdb stores in-frame clones only, minus some. The sample lists fewer than 250,000 clones, around 73% occurring once. Sequencing was performed on PBMCs. The receptors come from a male donor in good health and CMV-seronegative.

This chain uses TRBV2 with TRBJ2-1; TRBD1 matches at 11 bases. V was pared by 4 bases and J by 5 bases, with 4 bases of the junction left unmatched. The germline gives CDR1 SNHLY, CDR2 FYNNEI. This CDR3 has 15 residues. The CDR3 nucleotides are TGTGCCAGCAGTGTTTGGGACAGGGGGAACAATGAGCAGTTCTTC. Amino acids: CASSVWDRGNNEQFF.

This clone was found a few times. The rearrangement links TRBV28 to TRBJ1-2; possible D gene TRBD1, 5 bases. V lost 6 bases, J lost 2 bases, and 13 bases lay in between. This CDR3 comprises 14 residues. Germline values: CDR1 MDHEN, CDR2 SYDVKM. This CDR3 reads CASSPGGANYGYTF. CDR3 bases: TGTGCCAGCAGCCCGGGGGGAGCGAACTATGGCTACACCTTC.

This clone was seen just once. The J gene is TRBJ2-3, the V gene TRBV5-4, with a weak D call TRBD2 (7 bases). Trimming removed 1 base at V and 5 bases at J, with 14 bases between. Germline V lookup: CDR1 SGHNT, CDR2 YYREEE (reference sequence). CDR3 size: 15 residues. CDR3 nucleotide sequence: TGTGCCAGCAGCTTGTTGTGGGAGGGACAAGATACGCAGTATTTT. Protein product: CASSLLWEGQDTQYF. Complete variable domain (other parts from reference TRBV5-4 and TRBJ2-3): ETGVTQSPTHLIKTRGQQVTLRCSSQSGHNTVSWYQQALGQGPQFIFQYYREEENGRGNFPPRFSGLQFPNYSSELNVNALELDDSALYLCASSLLWEGQDTQYFGPGTRLTVL.

The chain joins TRBV7-3 to TRBJ2-7, with a possible D match to TRBD1 (5 bases). Germline loops: CDR1 SGHTA, CDR2 FQGTGA. The CDR3 sequence is 14 residues long. Trimming removed 5 bases from V and 7 bases from J, with 18 bases in between. The CDR3 sequence: CASSQGASNREQYF. The CDR3 DNA reads TGTGCCAGCAGCCAAGGGGCCTCGAACCGGGAGCAGTACTTC.

The CDR3, as DNA: TGTGCCAGTGGAAGGACTAGCGCGTCCTACAATGAGCAGTTCTTC. It yields the protein CASGRTSASYNEQFF. This sequence joins TRBV2 and TRBJ2-1; TRBD2 aligns across 9 bases. This CDR3 comprises 15 residues. J gave up 1 base and V 9 bases, and 7 bases lay outside the gene matches. The germline V gene encodes CDR1 SNHLY and CDR2 FYNNEI.

The chain recombines TRBV11-2 with TRBJ2-6, with TRBD1 as a possible D gene (5 bases). With 3 bases removed from V and 3 bases from J, the gap between germline ends came to 15 bases. The CDR3 length is 17 residues. The germline V gene has CDR1 SGHAT and CDR2 FQNNGV. The CDR3 region is CASSLGRVVVGANVLTF. The CDR3 DNA reads TGTGCCAGCAGCTTGGGCAGGGTGGTAGTTGGGGCCAACGTCCTGACTTTC.

This chain connects TRBV13 to TRBJ2-1, with 9 bases identical to TRBD1. Germline V CDR1 and CDR2: PRHDT, FYEKMQ (reference sequence). CDR3 length equals 16 residues. J gave up 4 bases and V 5 bases, and 9 bases lay outside the gene matches. CDR3 nucleotide sequence: TGTGCCAGCAGCCTAAATGGCGGGACAGGGTACAATGAGCAGTTCTTC. This encodes CASSLNGGTGYNEQFF.

This clone was picked up a small number of times. This chain links TRBV18 with TRBJ1-2, with TRBD1 matching 7 bases. In germline, CDR1 is KGHSH, CDR2 LQKENI. This CDR3 region has 14 residues. With 4 bases clipped from V and 2 bases from J, the junction kept 4 bases outside the gene matches. CDR3 region: CASSLKTGNYGYTF. CDR3 sequence (DNA): TGTGCCAGCTCACTAAAGACAGGGAACTATGGCTACACCTTC.

V usage is TRBV5-1 and J usage is TRBJ2-3; D gene ambiguous. Germline V gene lookup returns CDR1 SGHRS and CDR2 YFSETQ. This CDR3 is built from 15 residues. V was cut by 0 bases and J by 4 bases, with 12 bases left in between. DNA of the CDR3: TGCGCCAGCAGCTTGGGGTCCACTTCTTCAGATACGCAGTATTTT. It translates to CASSLGSTSSDTQYF. The complete variable domain, with remaining parts taken from reference TRBV5-1 and TRBJ2-3, reads KAGVTQTPRYLIKTRGQQVTLSCSPISGHRSVSWYQQTPGQGLQFLFEYFSETQRNKGNFPGRFSGRQFSNSRSEMNVSTLELGDSALYLCASSLGSTSSDTQYFGPGTRLTVL.

The chain carries TRBV6-5 and TRBJ1-2; tentative D call: TRBD1 (5 bases). The CDR3 extends over 13 amino acids. The V gene lost 6 bases and the J gene lost 3 bases, with 11 bases spanning the gap. The germline CDR1 and CDR2 sequences are MNHEY and SVGAGI. Written as DNA, the CDR3 is TGTGCCAGCAGCTCTGCGGGGGACTATGGCTACACCTTC. Translating it yields CASSSAGDYGYTF.

V gene TRBV5-5 combines with J gene TRBJ2-7; 9 bases are a match to TRBD2. In germline, CDR1 is SGHKS, CDR2 YYEKEE (reference sequence). The CDR3 has 15 residues. V shed 2 bases and J 3 bases; nucleotides not matched to a gene: 6. The chain's CDR3 is CASSFLPSGNYEQYF. For the CDR3, the DNA is TGTGCCAGCAGCTTCTTGCCTAGCGGGAACTACGAGCAGTACTTC.

Written as DNA, the CDR3 is TGTGCCAGCAGCGACGGGGTTTACCGGGAAAAACTGTTTTTT. Protein product: CASSDGVYREKLFF. This sequence joins TRBV14 and TRBJ1-4, with no clear D. CDR1 is SGHDN, CDR2 FVKESK, per germline. The CDR3 consists of 14 residues. V lost 5 bases and J 8 bases, leaving 15 bases between the germline ends. Together with reference TRBV14 and TRBJ1-4, the CDR3 gives the full variable domain: EAGVTQFPSHSVIEKGQTVTLRCDPISGHDNLYWYRRVMGKEIKFLLHFVKESKQDESGMPNNRFLAERTGGTYSTLKVQPAELEDSGVYFCASSDGVYREKLFFGSGTQLSVL.